This TCR beta chain was identified during a study of blood T cell repertoires in COVID-19. Germline values: CDR1 LGHDT, CDR2 YNNKEL (reference sequence). Trimming at V came to 0 bases and at J to 7 bases, leaving 9 bases not matched to a gene. The CDR3 sequence is 17 residues long. Produced via immunoSEQ multiplex PCR; TCRdb's table is partial and in-frame only. The repertoire holds nearly 70,000 clones, with roughly 91% as singletons. The sequenced sample was peripheral blood. The receptor's source is a man aged 40-55 years with COVID-19, enrolled during active disease. This chain links TRBV3-1 (or the pseudogene TRBV3-2) with TRBJ2-1; 10 bases are a match to TRBD2. CDR3 amino acids: CASSQDTSGARMNEQFF. The CDR3 DNA is TGTGCCAGCAGCCAAGATACTAGCGGGGCCCGAATGAATGAGCAGTTCTTC.